Included here is one TCR beta chain sequence, with context. Its antigen has not been determined. Per-nucleotide qualities are absent, and no much larger clonotype sits a single base away. This specimen belongs to a study of yellow fever vaccine responses in identical twins (dated by TCRdb to the late 2010s). In the study overall: Focusing on identical twins, the study followed the T cell clones that responded to the vaccine, and did so with precision.

General study outcomes and caveats: According to the authors, in identical twins the way T cells responded to vaccination appeared partly convergent and partly personalized.

The library was prepared using RT-PCR. Instrument used: Illumina HiSeq 2500. TCRdb reprocessing: public reads trimmed at Q25 with fastp, clones called with MiXCR, in-frame beta chains kept. When rows share a CDR3 protein, they turn into one entry using the most common DNA and genes. In all, the sample holds 20,000 to 25,000 distinct CDR3 sequences, and roughly 80% of those were seen once. The leading ten clones occupy roughly 5% of the sample. This clonotype was sampled from a woman aged 18 to 35 who received the yellow fever vaccine. Donor details come from another sample of the same person, matched by shared clones. Sample: T cells from blood (PBMCs), unsorted or a sorted subset (not recorded which), taken before or after yellow fever vaccination (not recorded which).

The CDR3 sequence is CASSLAGDEQYF. The DNA sequence is as follows: TGTGCCAGCAGCTTAGCAGGGGACGAGCAGTACTTC. The rearranged chain carries TRBV11-1 and TRBJ2-7, with TRBD1 as a weak D call on 5 bases. Per the germline V gene (reference sequence), SGHAT is the CDR1 and FQDESV is the CDR2. V gives up 0 bases and J gives up 5 bases, and the segment between their germline ends measures 5 bases. Reading from cysteine to phenylalanine, the CDR3 counts 12 amino acids. Only the CDR3 portion is preserved as DNA: 36 bases, with reading frame beginning at the first base.